Sequencing of this T cell receptor (beta chain) was carried out in a study of CD8 T cells in ankylosing spondylitis. Deletions cut 3 bases from V and 7 bases from J, with 12 bases between. Looked up from germline, CDR1 is SGDLS and CDR2 is YYNGEE. This CDR3 region has 13 residues. Study-level points and caveats: What seemed typical of ankylosing spondylitis blood was a TCR beta motif built from fewer than ten highly homologous variants. Clones linked with disease were CD8+ and fairly uncommon in the peripheral blood.

TCRdb analysed the 5' RACE reads with MiXCR anew, one entry per CDR3 protein. Of about 39,000 distinct CDR3 sequences in the sample, 4% were seen once. This clonotype was found many times. No antigen is known for it. The chain carries TRBV9 and TRBJ2-3, with D unclear. This sequence originates from a female donor with ankylosing spondylitis or in good health (not recorded which). Sequences were obtained from blood, either unsorted or a sorted T cell fraction (not recorded which). CDR3 sequence: CASSGDWENTQYF. DNA of the CDR3: TGTGCCAGCAGCGGGGATTGGGAAAATACGCAGTATTTT.